This T cell receptor beta chain is from a study of blood T cells in healthy people across ages. Study results and caveats: Considered underestimates were the diversity estimates obtained from one million T cells.

Then a second PCR, running roughly 7 to 11 cycles, was carried out with a sample-barcoded 5' primer and a J-beta primer mix. Every molecule of cDNA carried a tag from a template-switch adaptor with 12 random nucleotides. One entry per CDR3 protein results from TCRdb running MiXCR on the 5' RACE reads. The data hold 1.5 million to 2 million distinct CDR3 sequences, with roughly 27% observed a single time. Comment on this clonotype: Its antigen is currently unknown.

The J segment lost 13 bases and the V segment lost 3 bases, leaving 12 bases of the junction unmatched. The CDR3 consists of 14 residues. Germline V gives CDR1 MGHDK, CDR2 SYGVNS. The gene calls are TRBV25-1 and TRBJ2-1; 7 bases align to TRBD1. This clonotype originated in a woman aged 25-40 years in good health. The sequenced sample consisted of blood. The CDR3 loop is CASSEPGQRNIQFF. The CDR3 bases are TGTGCCAGCAGTGAGCCGGGACAGAGAAACATTCAGTTCTTC.